The sequence of this T cell receptor beta chain was determined in a study of shared clonotypes between healthy human individuals. Broader study findings: An expected dependence of interdonor clonotype sharing on sequencing depth was noted.

As regards this clone: Antigen unknown.

This was a deep-level run. Across several immunoSEQ plates, the genomic DNA of each subset was split evenly. Authors' analysis steps: Sequence data from immunoSEQ were junction-only and lacked quality scores; consequently, filtering differed. The table came from immunoSEQ multiplex PCR; TCRdb's copy has only in-frame clones and leaves some out. V, J and clone size were drawn from that table, and D and trimming were deduced from the DNA. The data hold some 630,000 clones, with 72% observed a single time. Germline loops: CDR1 MDHEN, CDR2 SYDVKM. Trimming removed 1 base at V and 9 bases at J, with 10 bases between. The length of the CDR3 is 13 residues.

V gene TRBV28 combines with J gene TRBJ2-1; no clear D gene. Sequencing was carried out using memory CD4+ T cells sorted from blood. Documented subset: CD45RA-negative fraction. This sequence originates from a young woman in good health. DNA of the CDR3: TGTGCCAGCAGTTTATTGGGGAAGGGTGAGCAGTTCTTC. Encoded protein: CASSLLGKGEQFF.